The sequence of this TCR beta chain was determined in a study of cytomegalovirus exposure and HLA in healthy donors. Regarding the study as a whole: It has been reported that TCR beta sequences accurately predicted the HLA-A and HLA-B alleles of most subjects. Further analysis was carried out later, and it showed several of the most significant clusters appearing linked to common viral pathogens.

Primers: 60 Vbeta forward and 13 Jbeta reverse. Only in-frame clones appear in the TCRdb table, and some are missing; sequencing was by immunoSEQ multiplex PCR. The data show more than 95,000 clones, and the top ten clones hold approximately 1%. On this clone: Its cognate antigen is unknown.

The length of the CDR3 is 14 residues. CDR1 is SGHVS, CDR2 FNYEAQ, per germline. V dropped 1 base and J dropped 1 base, with 8 bases sitting between them. The clonotype originates from a man between 18 and 29 years old in good health and CMV-seronegative. The material sequenced was PBMCs. The rearrangement joins TRBV7-6 to TRBJ2-7, with D unclear. The DNA of the CDR3 is TGTGCCAGCAGCTTAGGGGCCGCTTCCTACGAGCAGTACTTC. This translates into CASSLGAASYEQYF.